This T cell receptor (beta chain) was observed in a study of T cell repertoires in cytomegalovirus infection. Across the study: Public signatures in TCR beta pointed to CMV infection and matching HLA type. Regarding the study as a whole: The ex vivo response was dominated by HLA-C-restricted CMV-specific TCR beta clonotypes. Carriers of CMV and the relevant HLA type were discriminated by public TCR beta frequency.

This clonotype was counted a few times. Antigen specificity is unknown. MiXCR, run by TCRdb on the reads, gives a single entry per CDR3 protein. The sample holds 230,000 or so distinct CDR3 sequences, 35% to 40% seen once. Specimen: CD8+ T cells from cultured PBMCs, collected from culture after CMV antigen stimulation. This clonotype was obtained from a human donor in good health (CMV status not recorded). Some clones in this sample may be carry-over from other donors' samples.

CDR3 in DNA: TGTGCCAGCAAAAATCCGTGGGGGATGAGCACAGATACGCAGTATTTT. It translates to CASKNPWGMSTDTQYF. The chain is built from TRBV11-2 and TRBJ2-3; TRBD1 or TRBD2 may be the D gene (5 bases each). The CDR3 extends over 16 amino acids. The V end lost 7 bases, the J end lost 0 bases, and 17 bases lay between the germline ends. CDR1 is SGHAT, CDR2 FQNNGV, per germline.